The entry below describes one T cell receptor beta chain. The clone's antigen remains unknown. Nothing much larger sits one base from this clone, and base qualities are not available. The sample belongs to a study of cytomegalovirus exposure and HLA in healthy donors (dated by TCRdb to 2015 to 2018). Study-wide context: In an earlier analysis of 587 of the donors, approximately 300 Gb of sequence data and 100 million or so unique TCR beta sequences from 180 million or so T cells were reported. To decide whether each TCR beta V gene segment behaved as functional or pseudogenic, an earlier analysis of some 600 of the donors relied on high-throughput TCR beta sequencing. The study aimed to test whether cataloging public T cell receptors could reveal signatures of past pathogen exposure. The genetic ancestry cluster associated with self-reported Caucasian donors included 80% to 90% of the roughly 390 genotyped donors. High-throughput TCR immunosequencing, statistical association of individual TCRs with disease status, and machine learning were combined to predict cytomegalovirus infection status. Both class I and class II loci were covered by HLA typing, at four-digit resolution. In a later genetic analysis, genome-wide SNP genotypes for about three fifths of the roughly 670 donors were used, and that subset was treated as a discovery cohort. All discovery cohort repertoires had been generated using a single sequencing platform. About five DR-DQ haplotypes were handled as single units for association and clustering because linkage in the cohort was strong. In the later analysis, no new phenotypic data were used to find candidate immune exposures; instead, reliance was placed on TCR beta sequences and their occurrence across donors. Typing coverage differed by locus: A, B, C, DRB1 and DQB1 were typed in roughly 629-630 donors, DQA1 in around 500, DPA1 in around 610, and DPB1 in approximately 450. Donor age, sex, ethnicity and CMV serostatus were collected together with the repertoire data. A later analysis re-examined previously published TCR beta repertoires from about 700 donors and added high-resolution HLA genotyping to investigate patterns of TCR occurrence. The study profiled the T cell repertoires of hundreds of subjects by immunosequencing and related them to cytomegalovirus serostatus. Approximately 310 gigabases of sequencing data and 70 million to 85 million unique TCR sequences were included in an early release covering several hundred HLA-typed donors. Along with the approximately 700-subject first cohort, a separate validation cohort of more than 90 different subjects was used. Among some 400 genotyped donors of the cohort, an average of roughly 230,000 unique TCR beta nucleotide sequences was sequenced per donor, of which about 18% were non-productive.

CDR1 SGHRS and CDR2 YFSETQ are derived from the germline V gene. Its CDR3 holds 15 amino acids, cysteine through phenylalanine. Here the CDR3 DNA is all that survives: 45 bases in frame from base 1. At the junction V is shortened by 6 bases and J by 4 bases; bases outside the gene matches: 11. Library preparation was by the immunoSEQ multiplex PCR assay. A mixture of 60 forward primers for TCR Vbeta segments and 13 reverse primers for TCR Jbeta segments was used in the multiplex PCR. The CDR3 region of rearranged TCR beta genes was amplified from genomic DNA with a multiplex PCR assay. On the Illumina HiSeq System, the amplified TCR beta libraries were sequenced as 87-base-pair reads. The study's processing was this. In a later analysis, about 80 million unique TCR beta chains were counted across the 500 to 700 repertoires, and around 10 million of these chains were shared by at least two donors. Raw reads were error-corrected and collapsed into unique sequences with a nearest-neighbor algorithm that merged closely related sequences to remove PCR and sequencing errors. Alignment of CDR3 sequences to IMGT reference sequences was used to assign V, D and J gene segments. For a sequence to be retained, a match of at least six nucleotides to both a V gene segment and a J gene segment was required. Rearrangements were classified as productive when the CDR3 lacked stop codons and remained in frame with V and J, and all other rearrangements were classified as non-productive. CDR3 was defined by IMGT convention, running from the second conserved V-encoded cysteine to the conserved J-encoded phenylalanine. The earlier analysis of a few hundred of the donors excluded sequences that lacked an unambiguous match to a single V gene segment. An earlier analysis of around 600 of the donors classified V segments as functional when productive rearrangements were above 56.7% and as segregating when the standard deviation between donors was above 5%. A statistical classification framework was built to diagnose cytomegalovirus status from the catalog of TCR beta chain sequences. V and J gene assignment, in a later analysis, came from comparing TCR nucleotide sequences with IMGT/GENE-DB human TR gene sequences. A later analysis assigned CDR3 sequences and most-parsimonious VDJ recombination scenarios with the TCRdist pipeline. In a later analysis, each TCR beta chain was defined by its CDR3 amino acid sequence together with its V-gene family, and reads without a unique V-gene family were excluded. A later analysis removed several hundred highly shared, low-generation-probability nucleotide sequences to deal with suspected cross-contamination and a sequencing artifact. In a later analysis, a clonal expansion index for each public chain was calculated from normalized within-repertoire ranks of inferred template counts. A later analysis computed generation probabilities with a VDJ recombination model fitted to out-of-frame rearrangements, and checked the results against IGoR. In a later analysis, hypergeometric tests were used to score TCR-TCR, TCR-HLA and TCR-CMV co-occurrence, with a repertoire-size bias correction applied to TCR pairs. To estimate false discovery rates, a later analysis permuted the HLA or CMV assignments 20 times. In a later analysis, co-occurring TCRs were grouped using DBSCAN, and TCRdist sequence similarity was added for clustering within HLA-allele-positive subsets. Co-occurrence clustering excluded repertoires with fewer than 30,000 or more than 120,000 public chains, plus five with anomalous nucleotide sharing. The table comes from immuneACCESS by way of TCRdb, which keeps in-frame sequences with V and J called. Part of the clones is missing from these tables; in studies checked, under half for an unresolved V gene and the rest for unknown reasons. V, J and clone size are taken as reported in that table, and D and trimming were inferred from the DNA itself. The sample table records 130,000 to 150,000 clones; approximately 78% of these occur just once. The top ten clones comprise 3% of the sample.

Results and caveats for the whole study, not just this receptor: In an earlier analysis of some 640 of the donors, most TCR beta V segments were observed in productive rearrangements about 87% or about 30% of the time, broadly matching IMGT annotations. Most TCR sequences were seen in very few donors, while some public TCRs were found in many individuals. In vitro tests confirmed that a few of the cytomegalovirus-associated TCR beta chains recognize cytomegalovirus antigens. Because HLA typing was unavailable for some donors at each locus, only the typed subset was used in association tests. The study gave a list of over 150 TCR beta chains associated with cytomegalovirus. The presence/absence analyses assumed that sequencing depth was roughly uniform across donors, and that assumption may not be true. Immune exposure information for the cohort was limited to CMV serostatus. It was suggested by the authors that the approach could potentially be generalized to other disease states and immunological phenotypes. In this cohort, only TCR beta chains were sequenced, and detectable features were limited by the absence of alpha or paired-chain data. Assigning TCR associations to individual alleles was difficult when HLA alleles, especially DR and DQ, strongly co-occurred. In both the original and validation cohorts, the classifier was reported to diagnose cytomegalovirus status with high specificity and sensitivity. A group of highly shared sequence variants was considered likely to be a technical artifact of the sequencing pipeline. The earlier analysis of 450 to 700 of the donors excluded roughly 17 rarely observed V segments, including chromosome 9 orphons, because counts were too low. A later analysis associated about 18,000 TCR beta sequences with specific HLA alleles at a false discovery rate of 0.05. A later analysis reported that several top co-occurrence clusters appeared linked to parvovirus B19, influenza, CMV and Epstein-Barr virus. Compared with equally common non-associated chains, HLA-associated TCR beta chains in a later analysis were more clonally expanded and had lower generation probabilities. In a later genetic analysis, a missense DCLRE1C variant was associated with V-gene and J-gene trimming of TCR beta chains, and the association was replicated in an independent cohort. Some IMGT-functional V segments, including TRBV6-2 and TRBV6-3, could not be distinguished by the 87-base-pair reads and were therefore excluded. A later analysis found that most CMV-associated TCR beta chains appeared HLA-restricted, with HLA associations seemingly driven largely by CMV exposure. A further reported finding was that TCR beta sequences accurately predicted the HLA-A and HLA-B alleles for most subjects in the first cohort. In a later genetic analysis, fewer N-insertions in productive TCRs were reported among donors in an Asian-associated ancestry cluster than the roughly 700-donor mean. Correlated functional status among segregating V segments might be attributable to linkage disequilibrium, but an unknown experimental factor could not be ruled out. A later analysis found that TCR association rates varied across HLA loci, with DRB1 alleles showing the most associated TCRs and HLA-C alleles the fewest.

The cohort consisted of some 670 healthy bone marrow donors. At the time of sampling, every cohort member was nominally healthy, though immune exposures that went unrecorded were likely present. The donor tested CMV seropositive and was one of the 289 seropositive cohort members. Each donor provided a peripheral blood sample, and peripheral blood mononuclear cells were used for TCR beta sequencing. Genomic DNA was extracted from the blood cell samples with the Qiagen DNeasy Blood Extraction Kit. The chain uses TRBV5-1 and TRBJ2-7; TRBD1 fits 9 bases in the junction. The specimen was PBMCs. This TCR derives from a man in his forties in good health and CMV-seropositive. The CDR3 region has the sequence CASMPSPGQGYEQYF. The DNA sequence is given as TGCGCCAGCATGCCCTCGCCGGGACAGGGTTACGAGCAGTACTTC.